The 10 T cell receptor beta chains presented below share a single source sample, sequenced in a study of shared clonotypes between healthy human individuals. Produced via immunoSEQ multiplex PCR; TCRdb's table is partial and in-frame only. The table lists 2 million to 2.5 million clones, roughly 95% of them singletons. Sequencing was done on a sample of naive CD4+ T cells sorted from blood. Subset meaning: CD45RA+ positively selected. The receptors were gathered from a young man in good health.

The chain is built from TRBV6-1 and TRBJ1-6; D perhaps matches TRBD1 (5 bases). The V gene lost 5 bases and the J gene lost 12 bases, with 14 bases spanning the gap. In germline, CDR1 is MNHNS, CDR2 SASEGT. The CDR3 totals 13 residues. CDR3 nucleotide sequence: TGTGCCAGCAGTTCGGGACCCGCCGTACCCCTCCACTTT. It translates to CASSSGPAVPLHF.

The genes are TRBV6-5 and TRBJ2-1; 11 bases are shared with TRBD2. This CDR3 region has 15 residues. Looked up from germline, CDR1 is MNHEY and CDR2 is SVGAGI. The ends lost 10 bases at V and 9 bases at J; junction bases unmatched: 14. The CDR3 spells CATYTPSGRSGEQFF. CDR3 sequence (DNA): TGTGCCACCTACACTCCTAGCGGGAGGTCAGGTGAGCAGTTCTTC.

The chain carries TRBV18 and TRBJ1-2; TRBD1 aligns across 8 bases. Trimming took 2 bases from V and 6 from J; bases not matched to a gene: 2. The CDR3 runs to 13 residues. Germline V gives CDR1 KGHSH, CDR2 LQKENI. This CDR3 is CASSPVTGDGYTF. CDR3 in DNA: TGTGCCAGCTCACCAGTGACAGGGGATGGCTACACCTTC.

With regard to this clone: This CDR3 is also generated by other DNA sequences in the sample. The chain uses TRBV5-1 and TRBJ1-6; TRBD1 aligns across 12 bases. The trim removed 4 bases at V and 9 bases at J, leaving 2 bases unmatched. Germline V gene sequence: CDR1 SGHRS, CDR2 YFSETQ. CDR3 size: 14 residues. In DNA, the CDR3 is TGCGCCAGCAGCAGGGACAGGGGGCCTTCACCCCTCCACTTT. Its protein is CASSRDRGPSPLHF.

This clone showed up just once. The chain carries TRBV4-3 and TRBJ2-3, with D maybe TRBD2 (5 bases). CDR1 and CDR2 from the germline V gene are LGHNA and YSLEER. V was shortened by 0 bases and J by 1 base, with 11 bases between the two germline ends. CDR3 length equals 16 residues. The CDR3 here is CASSQDAGVGTDTQYF. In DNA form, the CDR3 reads TGCGCCAGCAGCCAAGACGCGGGTGTTGGCACAGATACGCAGTATTTT.

CDR3 amino acids: CASRRDRGTEAFF. Here the CDR3 DNA reads TGTGCCAGCAGAAGGGACAGGGGGACTGAAGCTTTCTTT. This rearrangement joins TRBV6-5 to TRBJ1-1; 11 nucleotides agree with TRBD1. The V gene end was trimmed by 6 bases and the J gene end by 5 bases; junction bases not matched to a gene: 2. This CDR3 comprises 13 residues. Germline CDR1 MNHEY, CDR2 SVGAGI.

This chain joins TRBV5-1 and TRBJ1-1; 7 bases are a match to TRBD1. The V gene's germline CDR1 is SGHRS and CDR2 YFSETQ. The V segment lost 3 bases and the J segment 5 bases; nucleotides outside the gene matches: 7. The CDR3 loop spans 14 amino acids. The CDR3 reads CASSYGTAWTEAFF. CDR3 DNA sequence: TGCGCCAGCAGCTACGGGACAGCATGGACTGAAGCTTTCTTT.

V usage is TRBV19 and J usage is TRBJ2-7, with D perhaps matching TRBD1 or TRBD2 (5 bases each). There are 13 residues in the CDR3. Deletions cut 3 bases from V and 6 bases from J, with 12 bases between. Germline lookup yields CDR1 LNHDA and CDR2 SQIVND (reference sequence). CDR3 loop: CASSIAGTREQYF. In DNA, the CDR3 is TGTGCCAGTAGTATTGCTGGGACGCGCGAGCAGTACTTC.

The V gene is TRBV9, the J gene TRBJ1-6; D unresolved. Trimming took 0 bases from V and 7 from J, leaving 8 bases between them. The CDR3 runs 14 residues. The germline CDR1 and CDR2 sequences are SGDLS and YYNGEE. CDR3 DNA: TGTGCCAGCAGCGTAGACCCGGCCAATTCACCCCTCCACTTT. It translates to CASSVDPANSPLHF.

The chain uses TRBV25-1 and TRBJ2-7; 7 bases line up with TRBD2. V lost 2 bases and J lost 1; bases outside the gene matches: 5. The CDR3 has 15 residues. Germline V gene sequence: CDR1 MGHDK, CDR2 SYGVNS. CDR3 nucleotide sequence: TGTGCCAGCAGTGAAACCGGGACTAAATCCTACGAGCAGTACTTC. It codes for CASSETGTKSYEQYF.